What follows is one T cell receptor beta chain and its context. The antigen remains unidentified. This entry comes from a study of T cells in localized non-small cell lung cancer. This table comes from immunoSEQ multiplex PCR, and its TCRdb copy is limited to in-frame clones, with some not included. The table shows about 29,000 clones, with approximately 86% occurring only once. The V gene lost 0 bases and the J gene lost 6 bases, with 7 bases spanning the gap. The CDR3 spans 12 residues. The germline V gene encodes CDR1 GTSNPN and CDR2 SVGIG (reference sequence). Study-wide findings and caveats: Highest T cell clonality was seen in uninvolved adjacent lung, surpassing that measured in tumor. The tumor had only one region sequenced, so heterogeneity remains possible. In adjacent lung appeared a median about 58 of the top 100 tumor clones.

The sequence was collected from a male donor at least 60 years old with stage I lung adenocarcinoma. This specimen was peripheral blood, taken before any cancer treatment. This chain connects TRBV30 to TRBJ2-3; D gene ambiguous. The CDR3 DNA follows: TGTGCCTGGAGTGTACTTCCGGATACGCAGTATTTT. Translating it yields CAWSVLPDTQYF.